This T cell receptor (beta chain) was documented in a study of CD8+CD57+ T cells in acquired aplastic anemia. Study at large: Isolated CD4+ and CD8+ cells, once sorted, yielded DNA averaging about 3.1 ug.

V gave up 5 bases and J gave up 4 bases, with 9 bases separating them. The CDR3 loop spans 12 amino acids. Germline V gene sequence: CDR1 SGHDN, CDR2 FVKESK. Study results and limitations: Patients did not significantly differ from controls in CD8+ Simpson's diversity.

The template used for profiling TCR beta VDJ and CDR3 was genomic DNA. TCRdb ran MiXCR on the reads and lists one entry per CDR3 protein. Among about 170,000 distinct CDR3 sequences listed, 47% were seen once. Patients included in sequencing had previously demonstrated CD8+CD57+ cell expansion by flow cytometry. Patients, without exception, had severe acquired aplastic anemia. Concerning this clonotype: Its cognate antigen is unknown.

The clonotype was recovered from a human donor with aplastic anemia. The chain links TRBV14 to TRBJ2-7; possible D gene TRBD1, 6 bases. Source material: sorted CD4+, CD8+, or CD8+CD57+ T cells (not recorded which) from PBMCs. This chain's CDR3 is CASSGRGYEQYF. The CDR3 DNA is TGTGCCAGCAGCGGCAGGGGATACGAGCAGTACTTC. The complete variable domain, with remaining parts taken from reference TRBV14 and TRBJ2-7, reads EAGVTQFPSHSVIEKGQTVTLRCDPISGHDNLYWYRRVMGKEIKFLLHFVKESKQDESGMPNNRFLAERTGGTYSTLKVQPAELEDSGVYFCASSGRGYEQYFGPGTRLTVT.